The sequence of this TCR beta chain was determined in a study of T cells in Graves' hyperthyroidism and ophthalmopathy. The overall study: Any treatment followed the collection of peripheral blood at initial diagnosis.

This clonotype came up many times. Looked up from germline, CDR1 is DFQATT and CDR2 is SNEGSKA (reference sequence). V lost 4 bases and J lost 4, with 13 bases in between. The CDR3 is 14 residues long. Researchers amplified the TCR beta CDR3 regions from RNA transcripts. TCR CDR3 underwent first-round RT-PCR with the HTBI primer set. TCRdb used MiXCR to reprocess the multiplex PCR reads, holding one entry per CDR3 protein. Here the sample spans a few hundred thousand distinct CDR3 sequences, 15% to 17% being singletons. This clonotype was sampled from a young woman with Graves' hyperthyroidism. The genes are TRBV20-1 and TRBJ1-4; tentative D call: TRBD1 (6 bases). Material for sequencing was blood. The CDR3 sequence: CSATGAGNNEKLFF. In DNA, the CDR3 is TGCAGTGCTACGGGGGCGGGGAATAATGAAAAACTGTTTTTT.